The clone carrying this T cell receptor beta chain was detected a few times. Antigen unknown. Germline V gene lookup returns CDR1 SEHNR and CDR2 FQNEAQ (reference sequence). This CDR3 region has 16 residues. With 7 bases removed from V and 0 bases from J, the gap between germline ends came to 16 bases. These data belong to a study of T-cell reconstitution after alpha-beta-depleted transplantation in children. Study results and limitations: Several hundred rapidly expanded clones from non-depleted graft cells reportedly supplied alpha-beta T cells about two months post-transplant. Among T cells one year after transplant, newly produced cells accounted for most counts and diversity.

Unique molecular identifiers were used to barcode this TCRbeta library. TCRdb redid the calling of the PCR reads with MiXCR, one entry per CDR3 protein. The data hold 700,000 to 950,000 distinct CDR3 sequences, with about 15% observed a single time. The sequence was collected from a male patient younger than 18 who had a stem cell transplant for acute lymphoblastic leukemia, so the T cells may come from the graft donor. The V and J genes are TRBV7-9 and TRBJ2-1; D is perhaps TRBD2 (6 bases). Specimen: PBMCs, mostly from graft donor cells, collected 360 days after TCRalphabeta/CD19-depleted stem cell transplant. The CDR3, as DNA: TGTGCCAGCACTAGCCGGGGCGGGGACTCCTACAATGAGCAGTTCTTC. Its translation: CASTSRGGDSYNEQFF. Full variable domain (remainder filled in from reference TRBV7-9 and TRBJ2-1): DTGVSQNPRHKITKRGQNVTFRCDPISEHNRLYWYRQTLGQGPEFLTYFQNEAQLEKSRLLSDRFSAERPKGSFSTLEIQRTEQGDSAMYLCASTSRGGDSYNEQFFGPGTRLTVL.